This TCR beta chain was identified in a study of OX40 agonist ivuxolimab in advanced cancers. Data came from immunoSEQ multiplex PCR; TCRdb stores just in-frame clones and leaves some out. The table lists about 73,000 clones, under 95% of them singletons, with over 7.5% in the top ten. This clone was counted once. Antigen: not known. Study-wide results and limits: The mean number of expanded clones was higher in CD8+ T cells than in CD4+. Partial responders at 0.1-3.0 mg/kg had among the lowest clonal expansion. CD4+ and CD8+ T cells in blood underwent clonal expansion by week 6 at 0.1 to 3.0 mg/kg.

The sequence came from an adult with an advanced solid tumor such as melanoma, head and neck, liver or kidney cancer. The input for sequencing was CD4+ or CD8+ T cells sorted from blood, taken in a trial of the OX40 agonist ivuxolimab.

CDR3 residues: CASSRPGVAETQYF. The CDR3 coding sequence is TGTGCCAGCAGCCGCCCAGGGGTCGCAGAGACCCAGTACTTC. J is TRBJ2-5 and V is TRBV13; possible D gene TRBD1, 6 bases. Deletions cut 5 bases from V and 4 bases from J, with 14 bases between. Germline V lookup: CDR1 PRHDT, CDR2 FYEKMQ (reference sequence). The CDR3 extends over 14 amino acids.